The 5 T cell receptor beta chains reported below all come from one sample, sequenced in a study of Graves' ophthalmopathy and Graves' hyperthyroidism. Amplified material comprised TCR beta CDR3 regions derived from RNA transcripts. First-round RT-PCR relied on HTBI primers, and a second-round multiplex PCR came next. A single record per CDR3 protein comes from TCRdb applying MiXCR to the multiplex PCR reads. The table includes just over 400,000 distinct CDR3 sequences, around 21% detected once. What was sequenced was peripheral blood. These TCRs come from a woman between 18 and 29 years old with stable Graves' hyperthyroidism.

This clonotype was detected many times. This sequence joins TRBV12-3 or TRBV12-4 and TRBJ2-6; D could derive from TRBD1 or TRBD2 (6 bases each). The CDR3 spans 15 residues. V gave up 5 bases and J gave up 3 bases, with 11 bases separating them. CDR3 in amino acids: CASSRGGGGANVLTF. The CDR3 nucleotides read TGTGCCAGCAGTCGAGGAGGGGGTGGGGCCAACGTCCTGACTTTC.

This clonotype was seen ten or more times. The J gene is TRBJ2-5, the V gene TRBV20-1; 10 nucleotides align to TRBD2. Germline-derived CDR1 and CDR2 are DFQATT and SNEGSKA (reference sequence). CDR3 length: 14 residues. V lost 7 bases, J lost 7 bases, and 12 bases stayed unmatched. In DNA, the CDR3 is TGCAGTGTCCTACTAGGGAGGACTAGCGGGACCCAGTACTTC. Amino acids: CSVLLGRTSGTQYF.

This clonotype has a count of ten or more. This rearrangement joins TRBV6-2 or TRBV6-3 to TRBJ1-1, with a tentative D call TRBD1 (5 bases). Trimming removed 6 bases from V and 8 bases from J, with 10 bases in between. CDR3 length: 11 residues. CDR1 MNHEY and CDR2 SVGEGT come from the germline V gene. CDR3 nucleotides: TGTGCCAGCAGAAATACAGGAGAAGCTTTCTTT. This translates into CASRNTGEAFF.

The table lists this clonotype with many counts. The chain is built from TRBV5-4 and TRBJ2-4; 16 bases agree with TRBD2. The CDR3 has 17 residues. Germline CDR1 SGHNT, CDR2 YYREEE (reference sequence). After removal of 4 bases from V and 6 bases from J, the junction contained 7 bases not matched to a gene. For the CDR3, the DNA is TGTGCCAGCAGCCGACCGGGACTAGCGGGAGGGTTAAACATTCAGTACTTC. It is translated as CASSRPGLAGGLNIQYF.

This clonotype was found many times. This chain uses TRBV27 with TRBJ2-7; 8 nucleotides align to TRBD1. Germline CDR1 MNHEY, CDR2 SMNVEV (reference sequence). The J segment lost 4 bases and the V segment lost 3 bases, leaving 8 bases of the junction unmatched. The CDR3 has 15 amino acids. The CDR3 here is CASSLSGQALYEQYF. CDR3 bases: TGTGCCAGCAGTTTGTCGGGACAGGCTCTATACGAGCAGTACTTC.